This passage covers 15 T cell receptor beta chains from one sample sequenced in a study of response to subunit inactivated influenza vaccine. TCRdb re-called the RT-PCR reads with MiXCR, one entry per CDR3 protein. Of about 310,000 distinct CDR3 sequences in the sample, just over 20% were seen once. The specimen comprised PBMCs from blood, sampled about 20 months after vaccination. The receptors come from a man aged 50 to 69 who received an inactivated influenza vaccine.

This clonotype was seen only a few times. The chain links TRBV20-1 to TRBJ2-2, with D tentatively TRBD1 or TRBD2 (5 bases each). V lost 1 base and J 5 bases, leaving 11 bases between the germline ends. There are 14 residues in the CDR3. The germline V gene has CDR1 DFQATT and CDR2 SNEGSKA (reference sequence). The CDR3 here is CSARVQGRTGELFF. CDR3 nucleotides: TGCAGTGCTAGAGTGCAGGGACGGACCGGGGAGCTGTTTTTT.

The rearrangement uses TRBV5-1 and TRBJ2-3; D is possibly TRBD2 (6 bases). CDR1 and CDR2 from the germline V gene are SGHRS and YFSETQ. Trimming removed 2 bases at V and 0 bases at J, with 10 bases between. This CDR3 spans 15 amino acids. The CDR3 reads CASSFKEGSTDTQYF. The CDR3 DNA reads TGCGCCAGCAGCTTTAAGGAGGGAAGCACAGATACGCAGTATTTT.

V and J are TRBV12-3 or TRBV12-4 and TRBJ2-2, with 9 positions matching TRBD2. This CDR3 spans 14 amino acids. V was pared by 5 bases and J by 6 bases, with 4 bases of the junction left unmatched. The CDR3 region is CASSGTSRPGELFF. In DNA form, the CDR3 reads TGTGCCAGCAGTGGGACTAGCCGCCCCGGGGAGCTGTTTTTT.

The gene calls are TRBV19 and TRBJ1-5; D ambiguous. Looked up from germline, CDR1 is LNHDA and CDR2 is SQIVND (reference sequence). V lost 8 bases and J lost 5, with 4 bases in between. There are 10 residues in the CDR3. The CDR3 reads CASGYQPQHF. The CDR3 DNA sequence: TGTGCCAGTGGTTATCAGCCCCAGCATTTT.

This clonotype was observed a few times. J is TRBJ1-2 and V is TRBV30; no clear D. CDR1 is GTSNPN, CDR2 SVGIG, per germline (reference sequence). Trimming pared 4 bases from V and 6 bases from J, leaving 12 bases between. This CDR3 comprises 12 residues. The chain's CDR3 is CAWIPSLHGYTF. The CDR3 DNA follows: TGTGCCTGGATCCCTTCCCTCCATGGCTACACCTTC.

This clonotype turned up a few times. This sequence joins TRBV18 and TRBJ2-1; 8 nucleotides match TRBD2. The CDR3 length is 18 residues. Germline assignment: CDR1 KGHSH and CDR2 LQKENI. Trimming removed 3 bases from V and 2 bases from J; junction bases left unmatched: 12. The CDR3 is CASSPLRIQRGTYNEQFF. For the CDR3, the DNA is TGTGCCAGCTCACCTCTACGAATTCAGCGGGGGACCTACAATGAGCAGTTCTTC.

The sample holds a few counts of this clonotype. The rearrangement uses TRBV12-3 or TRBV12-4 and TRBJ2-7; 11 nucleotides line up with TRBD1. The CDR3 spans 15 residues. V was pared by 3 bases and J by 0 bases, with 1 base of the junction left unmatched. This CDR3 reads CASSFGTGGSYEQYF. In nucleotides, the CDR3 is TGTGCCAGCAGTTTCGGGACAGGGGGCTCCTACGAGCAGTACTTC.

This clonotype was counted between two and nine times. The chain joins TRBV6-5 to TRBJ1-1, with D unclear. This CDR3 is built from 15 residues. Germline V gene data show CDR1 as MNHEY and CDR2 as SVGAGI. Trimming left V 2 bases short and J 1 base short, with 11 bases between. CDR3 sequence reads: CASSYGVAQNTEAFF. The CDR3 DNA follows: TGTGCCAGCAGTTACGGGGTGGCCCAGAACACTGAAGCTTTCTTT.

This clonotype has just a few counts. V usage is TRBV29-1 and J usage is TRBJ2-7; D possibly corresponds to TRBD1 (6 bases). Germline lookup yields CDR1 SQVTM and CDR2 ANQGSEA. The germline V and J ends were trimmed by 0 bases and 7 bases, with 13 bases remaining between them. The CDR3 is 13 residues long. CDR3 in DNA: TGCAGCGTTGAAGACAGGGGCACTGGGGAGCAGTACTTC. It specifies CSVEDRGTGEQYF.

This clonotype has ten or more counts. The chain uses TRBV25-1 and TRBJ1-1; TRBD1 might be the D (5 bases). The germline gives CDR1 MGHDK, CDR2 SYGVNS. V lost 4 bases and J lost 7, with 13 bases in between. The CDR3 runs 13 residues. The CDR3 region has the DNA TGTGCCAGCAGTGCCGGGGCAGGGAGTGAAGCTTTCTTT. Translation gives CASSAGAGSEAFF.

This clonotype was seen repeatedly, ten times or more. The chain has TRBV5-8 and TRBJ1-3, with unresolved D. There are 14 residues in the CDR3. Trimming cost V 7 bases and J 0 bases, with 11 bases left between them. Germline CDR1 is SGHTS and CDR2 is YDEGEE. This CDR3 reads CASAQGNSGNTIYF. CDR3 bases: TGTGCCAGCGCGCAAGGGAACTCTGGAAACACCATATATTTT.

This clonotype was seen a single time. The V call is TRBV12-3 or TRBV12-4, the J call TRBJ2-6, with D uncertain. CDR3 length equals 16 residues. Deletions cut 0 bases from V and 0 bases from J, with 6 bases between. The CDR3, as DNA: TGTGCCAGCAGTTTAGCCCTAAACTCTGGGGCCAACGTCCTGACTTTC. It codes for CASSLALNSGANVLTF.

The CDR3 reads CSALGQGLYEQYF. The CDR3, as DNA: TGCAGCGCCCTGGGACAGGGACTGTACGAGCAGTACTTC. The chain uses TRBV29-1 and TRBJ2-7, with 9 bases lining up with TRBD1. This CDR3 region has 13 residues. The germline V gene has CDR1 SQVTM and CDR2 ANQGSEA. Trimming at V came to 7 bases and at J to 4 bases, leaving 8 bases not matched to a gene.

CDR3 residues: CASSLEQMGEQYF. The CDR3 DNA follows: TGTGCCAGCAGCTTGGAACAGATGGGGGAGCAGTACTTC. The V and J genes are TRBV5-4 and TRBJ2-7, with D hard to call. This CDR3 spans 13 amino acids. Trimming pared 0 bases from V and 7 bases from J, leaving 11 bases between. CDR1 and CDR2 from the germline V gene are SGHNT and YYREEE (reference sequence).

This clonotype was counted at least ten times. The chain carries TRBV27 and TRBJ1-6, with no clear D. CDR1 MNHEY and CDR2 SMNVEV come from the germline V gene (reference sequence). CDR3 length equals 14 residues. V was trimmed by 6 bases and J by 0 bases, leaving 6 bases between them. CDR3 sequence (DNA): TGTGCCAGCAGATATTACTCCTATAATTCACCCCTCCACTTT. As protein: CASRYYSYNSPLHF.